This T cell receptor (beta chain) was obtained from a study of post-analysis software for immune sequencing data. Study background: Patients had relapsing-remitting, secondary progressive or progressive-relapsing multiple sclerosis; some lacked subtype. General study results and limits: Compared against controls, patients with multiple sclerosis displayed significantly lower normalized Chao1 diversity. Elevated frequency relative to controls characterized several TRBV segments in patients, TRBV5-6, TRBV5-1 and TRBV20-1 among them. Co-batched samples clustered tightly together by F measure.

Unique molecular identifiers were present in the TCR beta cDNA libraries. When roughly 0.9 to 10 million T cells were used, they gave roughly 490,000 cDNA molecules. TCRdb reprocessed the PCR reads via MiXCR and lists one record per CDR3 protein. The sample has under 900,000 distinct CDR3 sequences, 53% seen once. Trimming removed 6 bases from V and 0 bases from J, with 6 bases in between. CDR3 size: 14 residues. Concerning this clonotype: Its antigen is not identified.

The origin of this receptor is a girl under 18 with multiple sclerosis. The rearrangement uses TRBV12-3 or TRBV12-4 and TRBJ2-6; unclear D gene. The sample comprised blood. DNA of the CDR3: TGTGCCAGCAGGGATCGCTCTGGGGCCAACGTCCTGACTTTC. This gives the protein CASRDRSGANVLTF.